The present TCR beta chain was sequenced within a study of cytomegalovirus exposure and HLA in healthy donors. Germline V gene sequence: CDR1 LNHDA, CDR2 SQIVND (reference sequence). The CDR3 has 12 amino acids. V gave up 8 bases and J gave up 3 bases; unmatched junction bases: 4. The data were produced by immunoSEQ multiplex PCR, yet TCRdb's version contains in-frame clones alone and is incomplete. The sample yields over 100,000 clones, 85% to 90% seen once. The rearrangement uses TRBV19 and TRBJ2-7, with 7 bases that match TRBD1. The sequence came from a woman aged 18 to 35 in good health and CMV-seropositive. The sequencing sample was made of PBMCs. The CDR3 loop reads CASGNRGYEQYF. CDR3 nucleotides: TGTGCCAGTGGCAACAGGGGCTACGAGCAGTACTTC. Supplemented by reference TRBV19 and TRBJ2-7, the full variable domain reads DGGITQSPKYLFRKEGQNVTLSCEQNLNHDAMYWYRQDPGQGLRLIYYSQIVNDFQKGDIAEGYSVSREKKESFPLTVTSAQKNPTAFYLCASGNRGYEQYFGPGTRLTVT.